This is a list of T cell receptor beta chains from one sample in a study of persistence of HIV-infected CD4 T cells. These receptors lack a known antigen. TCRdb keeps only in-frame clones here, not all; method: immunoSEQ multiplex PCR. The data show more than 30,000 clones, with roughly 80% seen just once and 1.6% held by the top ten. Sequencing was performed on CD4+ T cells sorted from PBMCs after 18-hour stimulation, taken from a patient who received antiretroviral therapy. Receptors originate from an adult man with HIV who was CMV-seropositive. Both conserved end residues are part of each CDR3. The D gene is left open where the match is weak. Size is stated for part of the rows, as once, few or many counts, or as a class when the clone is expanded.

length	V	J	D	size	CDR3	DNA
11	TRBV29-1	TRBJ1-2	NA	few	CSVADPGGYTF	TGCAGCGTTGCAGACCCAGGGGGCTACACCTTC
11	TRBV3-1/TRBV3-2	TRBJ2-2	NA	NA	CASSLERELFF	TGTGCCAGCAGCCTTGAGCGGGAGCTGTTTTTT
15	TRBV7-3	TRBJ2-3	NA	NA	CASSLIRSAGDTQYF	TGTGCCAGCAGCTTAATCCGATCGGCTGGAGATACGCAGTATTTT
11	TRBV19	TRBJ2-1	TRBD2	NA	CASSIGGGQFF	TGTGCCAGTAGTATAGGGGGGGGACAGTTCTTC
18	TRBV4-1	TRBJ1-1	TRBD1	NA	CASSQANLVGAGGTEAFF	TGCGCCAGCAGCCAAGCTAATTTAGTTGGGGCAGGGGGAACTGAAGCTTTCTTT
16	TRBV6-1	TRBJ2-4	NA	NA	CASSEGGRGPLNIQYF	TGTGCCAGCAGTGAAGGCGGCAGGGGCCCCCTGAACATTCAGTACTTC
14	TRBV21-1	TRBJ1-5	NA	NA	CASSGRDSSPPQHF	TGTGCCAGCAGCGGCCGGGACAGCTCTCCGCCCCAGCATTTT
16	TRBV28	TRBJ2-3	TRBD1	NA	CASSPWGTGGTHTQYF	TGTGCCAGCAGTCCATGGGGGACAGGGGGCACGCATACGCAGTATTTT
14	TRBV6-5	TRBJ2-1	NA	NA	CASSRASSYNEQFF	TGTGCCAGCAGCAGGGCTAGCTCCTACAATGAGCAGTTCTTC
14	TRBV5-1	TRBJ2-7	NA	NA	CASSLQHSSYEQYF	TGCGCCAGCAGCTTGCAACACAGTTCCTACGAGCAGTACTTC
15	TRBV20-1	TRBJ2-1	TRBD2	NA	CSASRRTSVLGEQFF	TGCAGTGCAAGTCGTCGGACTAGCGTCCTAGGTGAGCAGTTCTTC
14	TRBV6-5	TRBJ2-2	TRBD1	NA	CASRRQGAAGELFF	TGTGCCAGCAGGCGACAGGGGGCGGCCGGGGAGCTGTTTTTT
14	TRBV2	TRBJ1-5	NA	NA	CASSFRVSNQPQHF	TGTGCCAGCAGCTTCAGGGTGAGCAATCAGCCCCAGCATTTT
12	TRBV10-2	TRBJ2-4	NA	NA	CASSELRGIQYF	TGCGCCAGCAGTGAGCTCAGGGGCATTCAGTACTTC
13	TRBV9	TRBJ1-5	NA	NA	CASSVDPGQPQHF	TGTGCCAGCAGCGTAGACCCAGGTCAGCCCCAGCATTTT
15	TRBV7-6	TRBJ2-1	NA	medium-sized	CASSLGQGDYNEQFF	TGTGCCAGCAGCTTAGGACAAGGGGACTACAATGAGCAGTTCTTC
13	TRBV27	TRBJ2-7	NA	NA	CASKALSSYEQYF	TGTGCCAGCAAAGCGCTGAGCTCCTACGAGCAGTACTTC